The rows below give T cell receptor beta chains drawn from one sample of a study of blood T cell repertoires in COVID-19. This table comes from immunoSEQ multiplex PCR, and its TCRdb copy is limited to in-frame clones, with some not included. The data show fewer than 150,000 clones, around 86% seen once. Sequencing was carried out using peripheral blood. The origin of the receptors is a woman aged 80 or older with acute or convalescent COVID-19. The CDR3 runs from the conserved cysteine through the conserved F or W. D genes are given only for firm matches. Expanded clones are given a class, and other clones once, few, many or no size at all.

CDR3aa: CASSLGGTGLNNEQFF; CDR3nt: TGCGCCAGCAGCTTGGGAGGGACAGGGTTAAACAATGAGCAGTTCTTC; v_gene: TRBV5-1; len: 16; d_gene: TRBD1; abundance: -; j_gene: TRBJ2-1
CDR3aa: CASSLQGEGTDTQYF; CDR3nt: TGCGCCAGCAGCTTGCAAGGGGAGGGAACAGATACGCAGTATTTT; v_gene: TRBV5-1; len: 15; d_gene: TRBD2; abundance: -; j_gene: TRBJ2-3
CDR3aa: CASSETRQGNQPQHF; CDR3nt: TGTGCCAGCAGTGAAACCCGACAGGGAAATCAGCCCCAGCATTTT; v_gene: TRBV2; len: 15; d_gene: TRBD1; abundance: -; j_gene: TRBJ1-5
CDR3aa: CASGFGGAQETQYF; CDR3nt: TGTGCCAGCGGGTTCGGCGGGGCCCAAGAGACCCAGTACTTC; v_gene: TRBV7-9; len: 14; d_gene: -; abundance: -; j_gene: TRBJ2-5
CDR3aa: CASSEAGVRGGYTF; CDR3nt: TGTGCCAGCAGTGAAGCAGGGGTCCGTGGTGGCTACACCTTC; v_gene: TRBV6-1; len: 14; d_gene: -; abundance: once; j_gene: TRBJ1-2
CDR3aa: CASSFRLSYSAEYNEQFF; CDR3nt: TGTGCCAGCAGCTTCCGACTCTCCTATAGTGCCGAATACAATGAGCAGTTCTTC; v_gene: TRBV7-3; len: 18; d_gene: -; abundance: -; j_gene: TRBJ2-1
CDR3aa: CASSLGWDSVEQYF; CDR3nt: TGTGCCAGCAGCTTGGGTTGGGACAGCGTCGAGCAGTACTTC; v_gene: TRBV5-4; len: 14; d_gene: TRBD1; abundance: -; j_gene: TRBJ2-7
CDR3aa: CASSSAYDRGLAGYNEQFF; CDR3nt: TGTGCCAGCAGCTCGGCTTACGACCGGGGACTAGCAGGATACAATGAGCAGTTCTTC; v_gene: TRBV3-1/TRBV3-2; len: 19; d_gene: TRBD2; abundance: -; j_gene: TRBJ2-1
CDR3aa: CASSVTSGPNQPQHF; CDR3nt: TGTGCCAGCAGTGTAACTTCAGGGCCCAATCAGCCCCAGCATTTT; v_gene: TRBV2; len: 15; d_gene: -; abundance: -; j_gene: TRBJ1-5
CDR3aa: CAWSQGWETQYF; CDR3nt: TGTGCCTGGAGTCAGGGTTGGGAGACCCAGTACTTC; v_gene: TRBV30; len: 12; d_gene: -; abundance: -; j_gene: TRBJ2-5
CDR3aa: CASSLRSGERVTEAFF; CDR3nt: TGCGCCAGCAGCTTGCGTTCAGGGGAGAGGGTCACTGAAGCTTTCTTT; v_gene: TRBV5-1; len: 16; d_gene: -; abundance: -; j_gene: TRBJ1-1
CDR3aa: CATSDYKDREKQPQHF; CDR3nt: TGTGCCACCAGTGATTACAAAGACAGGGAAAAGCAGCCCCAGCATTTT; v_gene: TRBV24-1; len: 16; d_gene: TRBD1; abundance: -; j_gene: TRBJ1-5
CDR3aa: CASSLVSSGRANEQFF; CDR3nt: TGTGCCAGCAGCTTAGTTTCCAGCGGGAGGGCCAATGAGCAGTTCTTC; v_gene: TRBV13; len: 16; d_gene: TRBD2; abundance: -; j_gene: TRBJ2-1
CDR3aa: CASSLRDRSTLGYTF; CDR3nt: TGTGCCAGTAGTCTACGGGACAGGAGTACCCTTGGCTACACCTTC; v_gene: TRBV19; len: 15; d_gene: TRBD1; abundance: once; j_gene: TRBJ1-2
CDR3aa: CASSLVSSGYGEQFF; CDR3nt: TGTGCCAGTAGTCTAGTCAGTTCGGGTTATGGGGAGCAGTTCTTC; v_gene: TRBV19; len: 15; d_gene: -; abundance: -; j_gene: TRBJ2-1
CDR3aa: CASSSPWSGGYNEQFF; CDR3nt: TGTGCCAGCAGCTCTCCCTGGAGCGGGGGATACAATGAGCAGTTCTTC; v_gene: TRBV7-6; len: 16; d_gene: TRBD2; abundance: -; j_gene: TRBJ2-1
CDR3aa: CASSFILASTDTQYF; CDR3nt: TGTGCCAGCAGCTTTATCCTAGCGAGCACAGATACGCAGTATTTT; v_gene: TRBV5-5; len: 15; d_gene: -; abundance: few; j_gene: TRBJ2-3
CDR3aa: CASSLLAFRSEQYF; CDR3nt: TGTGCCAGCAGTTTACTAGCATTCAGGAGCGAGCAGTACTTC; v_gene: TRBV27; len: 14; d_gene: -; abundance: -; j_gene: TRBJ2-7
CDR3aa: CASSHMTGAEAFF; CDR3nt: TGTGCCAGCAGCCACATGACAGGGGCTGAAGCTTTCTTT; v_gene: TRBV3-1/TRBV3-2; len: 13; d_gene: TRBD1; abundance: -; j_gene: TRBJ1-1
CDR3aa: CASRTNRGGNEKLFF; CDR3nt: TGTGCCAGCAGAACTAACAGGGGAGGTAATGAAAAACTGTTTTTT; v_gene: TRBV28; len: 15; d_gene: TRBD1; abundance: -; j_gene: TRBJ1-4
CDR3aa: CASSLDRLNTEAFF; CDR3nt: TGTGCCAGCTCCCTCGACAGGCTCAACACTGAAGCTTTCTTT; v_gene: TRBV18; len: 14; d_gene: -; abundance: -; j_gene: TRBJ1-1
CDR3aa: CASRLTGGGSQPQHF; CDR3nt: TGTGCCAGTAGGCTGACAGGGGGCGGAAGTCAGCCCCAGCATTTT; v_gene: TRBV19; len: 15; d_gene: TRBD1; abundance: once; j_gene: TRBJ1-5
CDR3aa: CASSLEGQGPWEQYF; CDR3nt: TGCGCCAGCAGCTTGGAGGGACAGGGTCCTTGGGAGCAGTACTTC; v_gene: TRBV5-1; len: 15; d_gene: TRBD1; abundance: -; j_gene: TRBJ2-7
CDR3aa: CASRAKDFAGNTIYF; CDR3nt: TGTGCCAGCAGAGCTAAAGATTTCGCTGGAAACACCATATATTTT; v_gene: TRBV7-2; len: 15; d_gene: -; abundance: -; j_gene: TRBJ1-3
CDR3aa: CASSFRGLGGYTF; CDR3nt: TGTGCCAGCAGCTTCAGGGGGCTGGGAGGCTACACCTTC; v_gene: TRBV7-9; len: 13; d_gene: TRBD1; abundance: -; j_gene: TRBJ1-2
CDR3aa: CASSPTRASYEQYF; CDR3nt: TGTGCCAGCAGCCCGACCAGGGCCTCCTACGAGCAGTACTTC; v_gene: TRBV7-8; len: 14; d_gene: -; abundance: -; j_gene: TRBJ2-7
CDR3aa: CARSTDRDRGAWETQYF; CDR3nt: TGTGCCAGAAGCACCGATAGAGACAGGGGCGCGTGGGAGACCCAGTACTTC; v_gene: TRBV5-3; len: 17; d_gene: TRBD1; abundance: -; j_gene: TRBJ2-5
CDR3aa: CASRIFRGRRTGELFF; CDR3nt: TGTGCCAGCAGAATATTCAGGGGGCGCCGGACCGGGGAGCTGTTTTTT; v_gene: TRBV11-2; len: 16; d_gene: TRBD1; abundance: -; j_gene: TRBJ2-2
CDR3aa: CASSYSTGYQPQHF; CDR3nt: TGTGCCAGCAGTTACTCTACAGGGTATCAGCCCCAGCATTTT; v_gene: TRBV6-5; len: 14; d_gene: -; abundance: -; j_gene: TRBJ1-5
CDR3aa: CASSLEDRGQYNEQFF; CDR3nt: TGTGCCAGCAGCTTGGAGGACAGGGGGCAATACAATGAGCAGTTCTTC; v_gene: TRBV5-8; len: 16; d_gene: TRBD1; abundance: -; j_gene: TRBJ2-1
CDR3aa: CAITGQGLDYGYTF; CDR3nt: TGTGCCATCACCGGGCAGGGTCTGGACTATGGCTACACCTTC; v_gene: TRBV10-3; len: 14; d_gene: -; abundance: -; j_gene: TRBJ1-2
CDR3aa: CASSRDIDLGSPLHF; CDR3nt: TGTGCCAGCAGCCGAGACATCGACCTTGGGTCACCCCTCCACTTT; v_gene: TRBV5-4; len: 15; d_gene: -; abundance: -; j_gene: TRBJ1-6
CDR3aa: CASSWSSYEQYF; CDR3nt: TGTGCCAGCAGTTGGAGCTCCTACGAGCAGTACTTC; v_gene: TRBV12-3/TRBV12-4; len: 12; d_gene: -; abundance: -; j_gene: TRBJ2-7
CDR3aa: CASSPDRAGNTIYF; CDR3nt: TGTGCCAGCAGTCCTGACAGGGCTGGAAACACCATATATTTT; v_gene: TRBV28; len: 14; d_gene: TRBD1; abundance: -; j_gene: TRBJ1-3
CDR3aa: CASSQDTGQGYEQYF; CDR3nt: TGCGCCAGCAGCCAAGATACGGGACAGGGCTACGAGCAGTACTTC; v_gene: TRBV4-1; len: 15; d_gene: TRBD1; abundance: -; j_gene: TRBJ2-7
CDR3aa: CASSWALAENTEAFF; CDR3nt: TGCGCCAGCAGTTGGGCACTAGCTGAGAACACTGAAGCTTTCTTT; v_gene: TRBV5-1; len: 15; d_gene: -; abundance: once; j_gene: TRBJ1-1
CDR3aa: CASRVLAGGEGTQYF; CDR3nt: TGTGCCAGCAGGGTACTAGCGGGAGGGGAGGGTACGCAGTATTTT; v_gene: TRBV28; len: 15; d_gene: TRBD2; abundance: -; j_gene: TRBJ2-3
CDR3aa: CASSIWGRRNEQFF; CDR3nt: TGTGCCAGCAGCATATGGGGGCGGCGGAATGAGCAGTTCTTC; v_gene: TRBV5-8; len: 14; d_gene: -; abundance: -; j_gene: TRBJ2-1
CDR3aa: CASSSKNVRGKGHEQYF; CDR3nt: TGTGCCAGCAGCTCCAAAAACGTTCGGGGGAAGGGACACGAGCAGTACTTC; v_gene: TRBV7-9; len: 17; d_gene: -; abundance: few; j_gene: TRBJ2-7
CDR3aa: CASSIKLASHEQFF; CDR3nt: TGTGCCAGCAGTATAAAACTAGCGTCCCATGAGCAGTTCTTC; v_gene: TRBV6-6; len: 14; d_gene: TRBD2; abundance: -; j_gene: TRBJ2-1
CDR3aa: CASSQRLGSYEQYF; CDR3nt: TGCGCCAGCAGCCAAAGACTAGGGTCCTACGAGCAGTACTTC; v_gene: TRBV4-1; len: 14; d_gene: -; abundance: few; j_gene: TRBJ2-7
CDR3aa: CASSLDRGQTYEQYF; CDR3nt: TGTGCCAGCAGCCTGGACAGGGGACAGACCTACGAGCAGTACTTC; v_gene: TRBV5-4; len: 15; d_gene: TRBD1; abundance: -; j_gene: TRBJ2-7
CDR3aa: CASSLDRGYEQYF; CDR3nt: TGTGCCAGCAGCCTAGACAGGGGGTACGAGCAGTACTTC; v_gene: TRBV5-6; len: 13; d_gene: TRBD1; abundance: once; j_gene: TRBJ2-7
CDR3aa: CASSRGHGETQYF; CDR3nt: TGTGCCAGCAGCCGGGGACACGGAGAGACCCAGTACTTC; v_gene: TRBV7-3; len: 13; d_gene: -; abundance: -; j_gene: TRBJ2-5
CDR3aa: CSARGFNSYEQYF; CDR3nt: TGCAGTGCTAGGGGGTTCAACTCTTACGAGCAGTACTTC; v_gene: TRBV29-1; len: 13; d_gene: -; abundance: once; j_gene: TRBJ2-7
CDR3aa: CASSDRGRGNEQYF; CDR3nt: TGTGCCAGCAGTGACAGGGGGCGTGGTAACGAGCAGTACTTC; v_gene: TRBV6-1; len: 14; d_gene: TRBD1; abundance: -; j_gene: TRBJ2-7
CDR3aa: CASSLGGALANTEAFF; CDR3nt: TGTGCCAGCAGCTTAGGCGGGGCGCTCGCGAACACTGAAGCTTTCTTT; v_gene: TRBV7-2; len: 16; d_gene: -; abundance: -; j_gene: TRBJ1-1
CDR3aa: CASSWEGGYTF; CDR3nt: TGTGCCAGCAGTTGGGAGGGGGGCTACACCTTC; v_gene: TRBV2; len: 11; d_gene: -; abundance: once; j_gene: TRBJ1-2
CDR3aa: CASGPRGYETQYF; CDR3nt: TGTGCCAGTGGTCCCAGGGGTTATGAGACCCAGTACTTC; v_gene: TRBV28; len: 13; d_gene: -; abundance: once; j_gene: TRBJ2-5
CDR3aa: CASSSQQGAAHEQYF; CDR3nt: TGTGCCAGCAGCTCACAACAGGGGGCGGCCCACGAGCAGTACTTC; v_gene: TRBV7-9; len: 15; d_gene: TRBD1; abundance: -; j_gene: TRBJ2-7
CDR3aa: CASSRFGGDADTQYF; CDR3nt: TGCGCCAGCAGCCGTTTTGGCGGGGACGCAGATACGCAGTATTTT; v_gene: TRBV5-1; len: 15; d_gene: -; abundance: -; j_gene: TRBJ2-3
CDR3aa: CSASSLAGGHYNEQFF; CDR3nt: TGCAGTGCTAGTTCTCTAGCGGGGGGTCACTACAATGAGCAGTTCTTC; v_gene: TRBV20-1; len: 16; d_gene: TRBD2; abundance: -; j_gene: TRBJ2-1
CDR3aa: CAIRGQGRNEQYF; CDR3nt: TGTGCCATCAGGGGGCAGGGTAGGAACGAGCAGTACTTC; v_gene: TRBV10-3; len: 13; d_gene: -; abundance: -; j_gene: TRBJ2-7